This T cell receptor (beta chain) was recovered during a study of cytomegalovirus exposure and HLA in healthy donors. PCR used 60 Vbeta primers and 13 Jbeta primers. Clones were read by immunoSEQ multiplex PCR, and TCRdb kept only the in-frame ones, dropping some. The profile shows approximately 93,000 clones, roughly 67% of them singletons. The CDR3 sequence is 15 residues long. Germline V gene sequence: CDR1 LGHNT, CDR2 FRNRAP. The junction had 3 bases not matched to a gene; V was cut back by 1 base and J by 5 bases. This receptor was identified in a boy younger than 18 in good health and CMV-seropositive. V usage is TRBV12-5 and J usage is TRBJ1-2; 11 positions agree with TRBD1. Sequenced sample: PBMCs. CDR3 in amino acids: CASGLAGTGGYGYTF. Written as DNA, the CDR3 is TGTGCTAGTGGTTTGGCCGGGACAGGGGGTTATGGCTACACCTTC.